The 27 T cell receptor beta chains reported below all come from one sample, sequenced in a study of shared clonotypes between healthy human individuals. The protocol was immunoSEQ multiplex PCR, while the TCRdb copy is restricted to in-frame clones and leaves out a portion. The sample gives millions of clones, 95% of which show up once; approximately 0.13% is in the top ten. Sequenced sample: naive CD4+ T cells sorted from blood. Subset here: CD45RA+ positively selected. These receptors were collected from a man in his late teens or twenties in good health.

V and J are TRBV7-9 and TRBJ2-3; D is possibly TRBD2 (5 bases). CDR1 is SEHNR, CDR2 FQNEAQ, per germline (reference sequence). There are 15 residues in the CDR3. The V end was cut by 4 bases, the J end by 3 bases, with 14 bases between. Here the CDR3 DNA reads TGTGCCAGCAGCTCCAGGACTGGATTTACAGATACGCAGTATTTT. This translates into CASSSRTGFTDTQYF. The entire variable domain, with the rest obtained from reference TRBV7-9 and TRBJ2-3, is as follows: DTGVSQNPRHKITKRGQNVTFRCDPISEHNRLYWYRQTLGQGPEFLTYFQNEAQLEKSRLLSDRFSAERPKGSFSTLEIQRTEQGDSAMYLCASSSRTGFTDTQYFGPGTRLTVL.

The genes are TRBV5-6 and TRBJ2-2, with a possible D match to TRBD1 (5 bases). CDR3 length: 14 residues. The germline V and J ends were trimmed by 3 bases and 8 bases, with 14 bases remaining between them. Germline V CDR1 and CDR2: SGHDT, YYEEEE. The CDR3 coding sequence is TGTGCCAGCAGCTCCAGGGCCCGTACGGGGGAGCTGTTTTTT. Translation gives CASSSRARTGELFF.

The V gene is TRBV7-3, the J gene TRBJ2-2; TRBD1 agrees at 8 bases. The germline CDR1 and CDR2 sequences are SGHTA and FQGTGA. The CDR3 has 13 residues. Trimming cost V 5 bases and J 6 bases; bases outside gene matches: 2. The CDR3 DNA is TGTGCCAGCAGCGTGACAGGGGCCGGGGAGCTGTTTTTT. Its translation: CASSVTGAGELFF.

V gene TRBV30 combines with J gene TRBJ1-1; tentatively, D is TRBD1 (6 bases). The V and J ends lost 5 bases and 1 base respectively, with 17 bases between them. The CDR3 length is 15 residues. Germline V gives CDR1 GTSNPN, CDR2 SVGIG (reference sequence). CDR3 nucleotide sequence: TGTGCCTGGTTTGGCCGAGGACAGCAGAACACTGAAGCTTTCTTT. Its protein product is CAWFGRGQQNTEAFF. The full variable domain, rest sourced from reference TRBV30 and TRBJ1-1, is SQTIHQWPATLVQPVGSPLSLECTVEGTSNPNLYWYRQAAGRGLQLLFYSVGIGQISSEVPQNLSASRPQDRQFILSSKKLLLSDSGFYLCAWFGRGQQNTEAFFGQGTRLTVV.

The V and J genes are TRBV5-1 and TRBJ2-3, with a possible D match to TRBD1 (5 bases). V was shortened by 4 bases and J by 6 bases, with 18 bases between the two germline ends. Per germline, CDR1 SGHRS and CDR2 YFSETQ. The CDR3 contains 15 residues. CDR3 protein: CASSVQGSAADTQYF. In nucleotides, the CDR3 is TGCGCCAGCAGCGTTCAGGGAAGTGCGGCCGATACGCAGTATTTT.

The chain employs TRBV27 and TRBJ2-7, with 9 bases aligning to TRBD2. Germline V lookup: CDR1 MNHEY, CDR2 SMNVEV (reference sequence). The CDR3 spans 15 residues. Germline trimming cut 2 bases from V and 3 bases from J; bases unmatched to any gene: 5. CDR3 coding DNA: TGTGCCAGCAGTTTAGGAGCGGGGGGTCTCTACGAGCAGTACTTC. This codes for CASSLGAGGLYEQYF.

This clone was found once. The rearrangement joins TRBV27 to TRBJ1-6; D uncertain. The CDR3 covers 13 residues. The germline CDR1 and CDR2 sequences are MNHEY and SMNVEV (reference sequence). V was clipped by 3 bases and J by 9 bases, with 9 bases between them. The CDR3: CASSFGGVSPLHF. CDR3 bases: TGTGCCAGCAGTTTCGGAGGAGTTTCACCCCTCCACTTT.

This clone has a single count. The V gene is TRBV6-5, the J gene TRBJ2-7; TRBD1 aligns across 8 bases. The germline V gene has CDR1 MNHEY and CDR2 SVGAGI. The CDR3 is made up of 13 amino acids. The ends lost 8 bases at V and 3 bases at J; junction bases unmatched: 6. The CDR3 nucleotides read TGTGCCAGCTCCTTCGACAGGGGCTACGAGCAGTACTTC. Translating gives CASSFDRGYEQYF.

The chain is built from TRBV10-1 and TRBJ2-5; 14 bases map to TRBD2. V shed 7 bases and J 5 bases; nucleotides not matched to a gene: 9. In germline, CDR1 is WNHNN, CDR2 SYGVQD (reference sequence). The CDR3 runs to 16 residues. CDR3 sequence: CASNRLAGGLCETQYF. CDR3 sequence (DNA): TGCGCCAGCAATAGACTAGCGGGGGGGCTGTGTGAGACCCAGTACTTC.

The chain links TRBV6-1 to TRBJ2-1; 7 positions match TRBD1. CDR1 and CDR2 from the germline V gene are MNHNS and SASEGT. The CDR3 covers 13 residues. The V segment lost 3 bases and the J segment 7 bases; nucleotides outside the gene matches: 3. CDR3 bases: TGTGCCAGCAGTGAGACAGGGTGGAATGAGCAGTTCTTC. The encoded protein is CASSETGWNEQFF.

The chain couples TRBV30 to TRBJ2-3; maybe TRBD1 (7 bases). The V gene's germline CDR1 is GTSNPN and CDR2 SVGIG (reference sequence). V was cut by 5 bases and J by 8 bases, with 23 bases left in between. The CDR3 length is 15 residues. CDR3 loop: CAWDISGGSLLTQYF. In nucleotides, the CDR3 is TGTGCCTGGGATATCTCAGGGGGGAGCTTACTTACGCAGTATTTT.

The V and J genes are TRBV5-1 and TRBJ2-5; either TRBD1 or TRBD2 may fit D (5 bases each). CDR3 length equals 17 residues. The germline V and J ends were trimmed by 3 bases and 3 bases, with 21 bases remaining between them. Germline-derived CDR1 and CDR2 are SGHRS and YFSETQ. The CDR3 bases are TGCGCCAGCAGCTCTACGGGACCCCCTTCCCTGAAAGAGACCCAGTACTTC. Translating gives CASSSTGPPSLKETQYF.

This sequence joins TRBV5-1 and TRBJ2-7; D is uncertain. Trimming shortened V by 2 bases and J by 3 bases, and 21 bases separated the two germline ends. Germline CDR1 is SGHRS and CDR2 is YFSETQ. The CDR3 totals 17 residues. The CDR3 reads CASSLIDPDVWIYEQYF. In DNA form, the CDR3 reads TGCGCCAGCAGCTTAATAGACCCCGATGTGTGGATCTACGAGCAGTACTTC.

CDR3: CASRVEKNTGELFF. In DNA form, the CDR3 reads TGCGCCAGCAGGGTGGAGAAGAACACCGGGGAGCTGTTTTTT. The chain carries TRBV4-1 and TRBJ2-2, with D unclear. This CDR3 is built from 14 residues. The germline V gene has CDR1 MGHRA and CDR2 YSYEKL. V dropped 6 bases and J dropped 1 base, with 9 bases sitting between them.

Concerning this clone: Other DNA sequences in this sample translate to the same CDR3. The chain links TRBV9 to TRBJ1-2; the D is unclear. The CDR3 loop spans 14 amino acids. CDR1 is SGDLS, CDR2 YYNGEE, per germline. Trimming pared 0 bases from V and 4 bases from J, leaving 10 bases between. Here the CDR3 DNA reads TGTGCCAGCAGCGTAGGGACGGCTTCCTATGGCTACACCTTC. Protein sequence: CASSVGTASYGYTF.

The chain recombines TRBV12-5 with TRBJ1-1; D unresolved. The V end lost 7 bases, the J end lost 0 bases, and 12 bases lay between the germline ends. The germline V gene encodes CDR1 LGHNT and CDR2 FRNRAP. The length of the CDR3 is 14 residues. The CDR3 region has the DNA TGTGCTAGTGCTTTAGGAGGGTTGAACACTGAAGCTTTCTTT. The encoded protein is CASALGGLNTEAFF.

V is TRBV19 and J is TRBJ1-2; D perhaps matches TRBD1 (5 bases). The CDR3 runs to 17 residues. The V and J ends lost 5 bases and 8 bases respectively, with 27 bases between them. The germline V gene has CDR1 LNHDA and CDR2 SQIVND (reference sequence). The CDR3 here is CASSSRNPRGFAVGYTF. In DNA, the CDR3 is TGTGCCAGTAGTTCCCGCAACCCTAGGGGCTTTGCGGTCGGCTACACCTTC.

V usage is TRBV9 and J usage is TRBJ2-7, with unresolved D. The V and J ends lost 4 bases and 0 bases respectively, with 8 bases between them. This CDR3 spans 13 amino acids. Germline V gene data show CDR1 as SGDLS and CDR2 as YYNGEE. The CDR3, as DNA: TGTGCCAGCAGCCGTCCCGGCTCCTACGAGCAGTACTTC. This encodes CASSRPGSYEQYF.

The CDR3 loop is CASYRGHRETQYF. DNA for the CDR3: TGTGCCAGCTATAGGGGTCATCGGGAGACCCAGTACTTC. The chain joins TRBV2 to TRBJ2-5, with a tentative D call TRBD1 (5 bases). Trimming removed 8 bases at V and 5 bases at J, with 15 bases between. The length of the CDR3 is 13 residues. The germline CDR1 and CDR2 sequences are SNHLY and FYNNEI. Variable domain in full (rest from reference TRBV2 and TRBJ2-5): EPEVTQTPSHQVTQMGQEVILRCVPISNHLYFYWYRQILGQKVEFLVSFYNNEISEKSEIFDDQFSVERPDGSNFTLKIRSTKLEDSAMYFCASYRGHRETQYFGPGTRLLVL.

The chain recombines TRBV9 with TRBJ2-3; TRBD1 might be the D (6 bases). Per germline, CDR1 SGDLS and CDR2 YYNGEE. The CDR3 sequence is 13 residues long. Trimming pared 6 bases from V and 6 bases from J, leaving 14 bases between. The CDR3, as DNA: TGTGCCAGCACAAGAAACAGGGAGGATACGCAGTATTTT. Translation: CASTRNREDTQYF. Using reference TRBV9 and TRBJ2-3 for the parts outside the CDR3, the full variable domain is DSGVTQTPKHLITATGQRVTLRCSPRSGDLSVYWYQQSLDQGLQFLIQYYNGEERAKGNILERFSAQQFPDLHSELNLSSLELGDSALYFCASTRNREDTQYFGPGTRLTVL.

The CDR3 loop is CSAGWDYSYEQYF. CDR3 DNA: TGCAGCGCCGGTTGGGACTACTCCTACGAGCAGTACTTC. V and J are TRBV29-1 and TRBJ2-7, with TRBD2 matching over 7 bases. The germline V gene has CDR1 SQVTM and CDR2 ANQGSEA. Trimming took 7 bases from V and 0 from J; bases not matched to a gene: 6. This CDR3 contains 13 residues.

The rearrangement uses TRBV5-6 and TRBJ2-5; 8 bases map to TRBD2. Per the germline V gene, CDR1 is SGHDT and CDR2 is YYEEEE. After removal of 4 bases from V and 6 bases from J, the junction contained 14 bases not matched to a gene. This CDR3 has 16 amino acids. The CDR3 coding sequence is TGTGCCAGCAGCCCTCAGCTGAGCGGGAGTGAAAAGACCCAGTACTTC. Encoded protein: CASSPQLSGSEKTQYF.

V usage is TRBV2 and J usage is TRBJ2-1; 8 bases line up with TRBD2. Per germline, CDR1 SNHLY and CDR2 FYNNEI. V dropped 4 bases and J dropped 4; count of bases not matched to a gene: 3. The CDR3 consists of 14 residues. The chain's CDR3 is CASSVGTSYNEQFF. The CDR3 DNA sequence: TGTGCCAGCAGTGTGGGGACTAGTTACAATGAGCAGTTCTTC. The full variable domain, with the rest looked up from reference TRBV2 and TRBJ2-1, is EPEVTQTPSHQVTQMGQEVILRCVPISNHLYFYWYRQILGQKVEFLVSFYNNEISEKSEIFDDQFSVERPDGSNFTLKIRSTKLEDSAMYFCASSVGTSYNEQFFGPGTRLTVL.

The chain uses TRBV2 and TRBJ2-7, with 8 bases fitting TRBD1. Germline CDR1 reads SNHLY; CDR2 reads FYNNEI. CDR3 length: 14 residues. V dropped 3 bases and J dropped 5; count of bases not matched to a gene: 6. In DNA form, the CDR3 reads TGTGCCAGCAGTGAGCGGACAGGGAGCAACGAGCAGTACTTC. This translates into CASSERTGSNEQYF.

The J gene is TRBJ2-7, the V gene TRBV9, with no clear D. The CDR3 is 17 amino acids. V lost 0 bases and J lost 5, with 21 bases in between. Per the germline V gene, CDR1 is SGDLS and CDR2 is YYNGEE. The CDR3 nucleotides are TGTGCCAGCAGCGTAGTTGGCGAAGGGCACCGACTCCACGAGCAGTACTTC. The encoded protein is CASSVVGEGHRLHEQYF. Variable domain in full (rest from reference TRBV9 and TRBJ2-7): DSGVTQTPKHLITATGQRVTLRCSPRSGDLSVYWYQQSLDQGLQFLIQYYNGEERAKGNILERFSAQQFPDLHSELNLSSLELGDSALYFCASSVVGEGHRLHEQYFGPGTRLTVT.

With respect to this clone: This CDR3 is also generated by other DNA sequences in the sample. The CDR3 DNA sequence: TGTGCCAGCTCACGGGGGGCCCAGGAGACCCAGTACTTC. This gives the protein CASSRGAQETQYF. This chain connects TRBV18 to TRBJ2-5; possibly TRBD1 or TRBD2 for D (6 bases each). V was trimmed by 4 bases and J by 5 bases, leaving 11 bases between them. This CDR3 comprises 13 residues. Germline CDR1 is KGHSH and CDR2 is LQKENI.

The chain joins TRBV5-1 to TRBJ1-1; a weak D match, TRBD1 (6 bases). V was clipped by 0 bases and J by 3 bases, with 12 bases between them. CDR3 length equals 15 residues. Germline loops: CDR1 SGHRS, CDR2 YFSETQ. CDR3: CASSLATGWDTEAFF. CDR3 in DNA: TGCGCCAGCAGCTTGGCAACAGGGTGGGACACTGAAGCTTTCTTT.